This T cell receptor beta chain was identified during a study of blood T cell repertoires in COVID-19. The overall study: Acute and convalescent COVID-19 samples came from the United States, Italy and Spain.

This clone was seen a few times. TCRdb's table, derived via immunoSEQ multiplex PCR, lists solely in-frame clones and lacks some. Of around 180,000 clones in the sample, about 77% are singletons; the top ten hold about 15%. This CDR3 has 19 amino acids. Germline-derived CDR1 and CDR2 are LNHNV and YYDKDF (reference sequence). With V trimmed by 4 bases and J by 3 bases, 11 bases remained unmatched. Assignments of participants to cohorts depended upon their own reported clinical history. Sequenced sample: PBMCs or T cells enriched from blood (not recorded which). The chain joins TRBV15 to TRBJ2-1, with 14 bases aligning to TRBD2. The receptor was derived from a woman aged 45-59 years with acute COVID-19. The CDR3 region is CATSTSGRLAGGIYNEQFF. The CDR3 bases are TGTGCCACCAGCACCTCGGGAAGACTAGCGGGGGGGATCTACAATGAGCAGTTCTTC.